This entry is about one TCR beta chain. Its antigen is unidentified. CDR1 SGHNT and CDR2 YYREEE come from the germline V gene (reference sequence). With 1 base removed from V and 4 bases from J, the gap between germline ends came to 15 bases. The CDR3 consists of 15 residues. The sample belongs to a study of regulatory T cells in long-lasting Graves disease. Study findings and constraints: Having only a small sample size may have limited accuracy. There were preferences for TRBV28, TRBJ1-2 and TRBJ2-5 in persistent disease.

Building the TCR beta libraries relied on iRepertoire HTBI primers, and CDR3 regions underwent Arm-PCR. One entry per CDR3 protein results from TCRdb running MiXCR on the multiplex PCR reads. The table records around 400,000 distinct CDR3 sequences, 20% to 30% of them present only once. Sample time point: persistent/refractory GD, antithyroid drugs over 5 years with positive TRAb. Preparation of the TCR library used RNA extracted from PBMCs. Guidelines of the American Thyroid Association were used to diagnose Graves' disease. Material: peripheral blood mononuclear cells (PBMCs), obtained when the disease was refractory, from a patient treated with antithyroid drugs. The rearrangement links TRBV5-4 to TRBJ2-7; a possible D gene is TRBD1 (7 bases). The origin of this receptor is a female donor with Graves disease. The CDR3 DNA follows: TGTGCCAGCAGCTTGATCGGCAGGGGGGCTTACGAGCAGTACTTC. It specifies CASSLIGRGAYEQYF.